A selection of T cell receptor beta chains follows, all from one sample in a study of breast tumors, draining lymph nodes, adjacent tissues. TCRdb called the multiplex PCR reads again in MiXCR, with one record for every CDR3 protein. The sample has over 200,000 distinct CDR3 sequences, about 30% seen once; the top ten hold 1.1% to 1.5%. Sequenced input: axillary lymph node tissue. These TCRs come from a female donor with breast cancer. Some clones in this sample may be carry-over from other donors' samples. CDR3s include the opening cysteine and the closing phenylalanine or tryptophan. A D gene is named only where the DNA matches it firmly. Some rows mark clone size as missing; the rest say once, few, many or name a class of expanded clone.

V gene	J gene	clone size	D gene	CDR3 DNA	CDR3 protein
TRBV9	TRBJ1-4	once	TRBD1	TGTGCCAGCAGCGTAGGATTAGCGGGGACAGGGTGGGAAAAACTGTTTTTT	CASSVGLAGTGWEKLFF
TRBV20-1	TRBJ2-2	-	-	TGCAGTGGAACCATCGCGGGAACCGGGGAGCTGTTTTTT	CSGTIAGTGELFF
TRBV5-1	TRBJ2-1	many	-	TGCGCCAGCAGCTCCCCAGGGGGAGGCAATGAGCAGTTCTTC	CASSSPGGGNEQFF
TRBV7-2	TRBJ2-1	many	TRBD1	TGTGCCAGCAGCTTGACAGGGGTTGAGCAGTTCTTC	CASSLTGVEQFF
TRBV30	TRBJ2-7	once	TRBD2	TGTGCCGGATCGGGGGGAAACGACGAGCAGTACTTC	CAGSGGNDEQYF
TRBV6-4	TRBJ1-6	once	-	TGTGCCAGCCTGGGGCGTGCACCCCTCCACTTT	CASLGRAPLHF
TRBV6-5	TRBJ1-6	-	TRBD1	TGTGCCAGCAGTGGGGCGGGACAGCAACTATCACCCCTCCACTTT	CASSGAGQQLSPLHF
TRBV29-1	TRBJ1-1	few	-	TGCAGCGTTGTCGGTCCAGAAGCCTACACTGAAGCTTTCTTT	CSVVGPEAYTEAFF
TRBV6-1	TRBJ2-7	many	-	TGTGCTTCGGGGGAACTCTACGAGCAGTACTTC	CASGELYEQYF
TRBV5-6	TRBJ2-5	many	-	TGTGCCAGCAGCTGGGGCTTAGGGGAGACCCAGTACTTC	CASSWGLGETQYF
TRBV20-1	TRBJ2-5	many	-	TGCAGTGCTAGAGGTTCCAAAGAGACCCAGTACTTC	CSARGSKETQYF
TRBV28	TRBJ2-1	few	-	TGTGCCAGCAATACCGTGGGGGAAGGTGTAGGTGAGCAGTTCTTC	CASNTVGEGVGEQFF
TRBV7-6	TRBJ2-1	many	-	TGTGCCAGCAGCCCCATCCCCCGGAGCTCCTACAATGAGCAGTTCTTC	CASSPIPRSSYNEQFF
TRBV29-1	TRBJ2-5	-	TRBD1	TGCAGCGTTGTGACAGGGTGGACCGGGGCCCAGTACTTC	CSVVTGWTGAQYF
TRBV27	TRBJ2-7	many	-	TGTGCCAGCAGCCGGCGGGGCCCGTTAGAGCAGTACTTC	CASSRRGPLEQYF
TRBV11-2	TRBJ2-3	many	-	TGTGCCAGCAGCTTAGATACAGGAAGGACAGATACGCAGTATTTT	CASSLDTGRTDTQYF
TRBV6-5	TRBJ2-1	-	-	TGTGCCAGCAGTTCCCTCAGGGCATACAATGAGCAGTTCTTC	CASSSLRAYNEQFF
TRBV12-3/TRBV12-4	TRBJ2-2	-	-	TGTGCCAGCAGTAGGATAGGGGAGCTGTTTTTT	CASSRIGELFF
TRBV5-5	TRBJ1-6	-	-	TGTGCCAGCAGCTTATTTAGTGGGACAACCCCCCACTTT	CASSLFSGTTPHF
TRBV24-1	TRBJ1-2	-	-	TGTGCCACCAGTGATTTGACTTTTGAAGGCTACACCTTC	CATSDLTFEGYTF
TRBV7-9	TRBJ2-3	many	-	TGTGCCAGCAGCCCTCCCCGACGGACGAGCACAGATACGCAGTATTTT	CASSPPRRTSTDTQYF
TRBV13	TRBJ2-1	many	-	TGTGCCAGCAGCTTCGTGGGGAATGAGCAGTTCTTC	CASSFVGNEQFF
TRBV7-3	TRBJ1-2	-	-	TGTGCCAGCAGCCCAAGCGGGGGAGGGGTGTCCTATGGCTACACCTTC	CASSPSGGGVSYGYTF
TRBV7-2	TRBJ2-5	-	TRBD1	TGTGCCAGCAGCGGGGCGACAGGGAGTCAAGAGACCCAGTACTTC	CASSGATGSQETQYF
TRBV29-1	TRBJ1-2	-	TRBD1	TGCAGCGTTGAGAGGGACAGGGGATACACCTTC	CSVERDRGYTF
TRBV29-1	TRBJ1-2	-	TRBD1	TGCAGCGCCAGGACAGGGGCCCCCTATGGCTACACCTTC	CSARTGAPYGYTF
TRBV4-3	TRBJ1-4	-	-	TGCGCCAGCAGCCAAGTGGCGGGGGAAAAACTGTTTTTT	CASSQVAGEKLFF
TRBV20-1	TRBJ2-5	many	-	TGCAGTGCTAGAGATCGGGCTAAACAAGAGACCCAGTACTTC	CSARDRAKQETQYF
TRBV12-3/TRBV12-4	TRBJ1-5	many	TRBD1	TGTGCCAGCAGTTTAGGGGGACAGGGTTATCAGCCCCAGCATTTT	CASSLGGQGYQPQHF
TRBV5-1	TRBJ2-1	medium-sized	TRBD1	TGCGCCAGCGACCAGGACAGGGGTCGTAATGAGCAGTTCTTC	CASDQDRGRNEQFF
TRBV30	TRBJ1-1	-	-	TGTGCCTGGAACAGGGTGACTGAAGCTTTCTTT	CAWNRVTEAFF
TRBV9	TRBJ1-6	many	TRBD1	TGTGCCAGCAGCGTAGAAGAAGCAGGGGGTATTTCACCCCTCCACTTT	CASSVEEAGGISPLHF